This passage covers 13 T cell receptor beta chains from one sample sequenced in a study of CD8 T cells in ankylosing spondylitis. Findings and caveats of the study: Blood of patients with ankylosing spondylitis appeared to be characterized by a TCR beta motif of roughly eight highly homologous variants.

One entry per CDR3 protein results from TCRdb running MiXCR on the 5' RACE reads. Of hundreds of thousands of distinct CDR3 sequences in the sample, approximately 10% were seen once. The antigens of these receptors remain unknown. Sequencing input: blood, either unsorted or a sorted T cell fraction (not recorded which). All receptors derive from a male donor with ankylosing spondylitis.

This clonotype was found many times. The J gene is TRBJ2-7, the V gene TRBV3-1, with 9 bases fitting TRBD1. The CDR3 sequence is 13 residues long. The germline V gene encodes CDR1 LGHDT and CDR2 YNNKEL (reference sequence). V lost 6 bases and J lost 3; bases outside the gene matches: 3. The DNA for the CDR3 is TGTGCCAGCAGGCTGGGACAGGGCTACGAGCAGTACTTC. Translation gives CASRLGQGYEQYF.

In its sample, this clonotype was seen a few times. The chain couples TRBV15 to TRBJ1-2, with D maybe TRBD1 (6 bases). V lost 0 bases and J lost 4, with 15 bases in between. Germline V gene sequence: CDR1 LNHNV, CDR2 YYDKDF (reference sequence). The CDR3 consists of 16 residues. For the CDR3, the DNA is TGTGCCACCAGCAGAGAACTTACAGGGTGGGGCTATGGCTACACCTTC. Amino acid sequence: CATSRELTGWGYGYTF. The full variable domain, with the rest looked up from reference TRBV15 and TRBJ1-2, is DAMVIQNPRYQVTQFGKPVTLSCSQTLNHNVMYWYQQKSSQAPKLLFHYYDKDFNNEADTPDNFQSRRPNTSFCFLDIRSPGLGDTAMYLCATSRELTGWGYGYTFGSGTRLTVV.

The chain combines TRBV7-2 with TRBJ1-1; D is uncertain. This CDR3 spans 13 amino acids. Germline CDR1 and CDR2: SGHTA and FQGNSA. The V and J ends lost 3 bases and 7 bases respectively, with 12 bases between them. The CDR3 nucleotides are TGTGCCAGCAGCTTCCAACGTGGGGTTGAAGCTTTCTTT. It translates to CASSFQRGVEAFF.

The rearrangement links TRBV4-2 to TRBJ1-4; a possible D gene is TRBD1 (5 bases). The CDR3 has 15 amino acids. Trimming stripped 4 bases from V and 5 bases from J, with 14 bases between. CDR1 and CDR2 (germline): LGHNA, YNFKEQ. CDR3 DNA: TGTGCCAGCAGCCGAACCGGGACGGGGAATGAAAAACTGTTTTTT. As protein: CASSRTGTGNEKLFF.

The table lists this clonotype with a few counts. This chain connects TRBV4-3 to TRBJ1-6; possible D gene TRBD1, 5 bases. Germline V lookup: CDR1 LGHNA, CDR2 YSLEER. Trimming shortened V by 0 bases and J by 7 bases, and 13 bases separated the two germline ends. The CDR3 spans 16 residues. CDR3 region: CASSQESGTVNSPLHF. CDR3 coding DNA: TGCGCCAGCAGCCAAGAATCCGGGACGGTAAATTCACCCCTCCACTTT.

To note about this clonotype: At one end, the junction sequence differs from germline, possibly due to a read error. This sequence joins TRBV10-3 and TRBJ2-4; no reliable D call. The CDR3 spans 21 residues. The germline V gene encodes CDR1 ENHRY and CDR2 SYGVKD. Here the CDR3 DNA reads TGTGCCAGCAGTTTTGTATCGTGGCAGCTGACCCGGCTAAACCAAGGAAACATTCAGTACTTC. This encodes CASSFVSWQLTRLNQGNIQYF.

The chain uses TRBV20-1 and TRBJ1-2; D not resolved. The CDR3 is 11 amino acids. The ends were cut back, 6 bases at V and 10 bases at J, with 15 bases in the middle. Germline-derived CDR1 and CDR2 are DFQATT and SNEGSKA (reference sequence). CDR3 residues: CSARKSTVYTF. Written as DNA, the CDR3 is TGCAGTGCCAGGAAGTCGACTGTCTACACCTTC.

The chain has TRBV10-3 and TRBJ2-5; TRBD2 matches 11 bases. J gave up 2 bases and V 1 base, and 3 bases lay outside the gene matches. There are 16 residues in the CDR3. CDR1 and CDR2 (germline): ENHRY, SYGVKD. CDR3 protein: CAISEYLAGGQETQYF. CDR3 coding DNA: TGTGCCATCAGTGAGTACCTAGCGGGAGGACAAGAGACCCAGTACTTC.

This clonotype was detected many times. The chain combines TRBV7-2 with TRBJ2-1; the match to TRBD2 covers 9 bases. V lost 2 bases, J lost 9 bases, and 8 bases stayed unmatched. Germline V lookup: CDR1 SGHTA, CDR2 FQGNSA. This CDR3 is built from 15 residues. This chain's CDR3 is CASSLRVAGASEQFF. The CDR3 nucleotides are TGTGCCAGCAGCTTAAGGGTAGCGGGAGCTTCTGAGCAGTTCTTC.

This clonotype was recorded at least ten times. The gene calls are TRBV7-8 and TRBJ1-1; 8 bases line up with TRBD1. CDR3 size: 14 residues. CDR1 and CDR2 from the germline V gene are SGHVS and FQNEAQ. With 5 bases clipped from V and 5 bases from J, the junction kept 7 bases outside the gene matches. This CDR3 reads CASSVGRQGTEAFF. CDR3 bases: TGTGCCAGCAGCGTTGGCCGACAGGGGACTGAAGCTTTCTTT.

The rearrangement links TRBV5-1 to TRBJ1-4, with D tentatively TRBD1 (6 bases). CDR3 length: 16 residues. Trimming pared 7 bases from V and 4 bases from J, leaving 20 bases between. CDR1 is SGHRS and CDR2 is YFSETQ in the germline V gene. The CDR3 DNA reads TGCGCCAGCGCCTCCCGTTTGCGGACAGTTAATGAAAAACTGTTTTTT. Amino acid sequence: CASASRLRTVNEKLFF.

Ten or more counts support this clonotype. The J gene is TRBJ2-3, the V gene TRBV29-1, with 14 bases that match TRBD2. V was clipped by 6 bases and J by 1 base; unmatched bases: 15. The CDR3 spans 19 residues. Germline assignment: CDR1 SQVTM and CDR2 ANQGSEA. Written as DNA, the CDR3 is TGCAGCGTGGAGGTGGGACTAGCGGGAGACCCCTGGCGCACAGATACGCAGTATTTT. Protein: CSVEVGLAGDPWRTDTQYF.

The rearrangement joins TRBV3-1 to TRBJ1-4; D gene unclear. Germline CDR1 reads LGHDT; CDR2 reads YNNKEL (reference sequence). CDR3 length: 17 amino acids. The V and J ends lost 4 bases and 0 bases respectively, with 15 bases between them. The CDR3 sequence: CASSRSTLPTTNEKLFF. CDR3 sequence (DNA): TGTGCCAGCAGCCGTAGCACTCTCCCCACAACTAATGAAAAACTGTTTTTT.